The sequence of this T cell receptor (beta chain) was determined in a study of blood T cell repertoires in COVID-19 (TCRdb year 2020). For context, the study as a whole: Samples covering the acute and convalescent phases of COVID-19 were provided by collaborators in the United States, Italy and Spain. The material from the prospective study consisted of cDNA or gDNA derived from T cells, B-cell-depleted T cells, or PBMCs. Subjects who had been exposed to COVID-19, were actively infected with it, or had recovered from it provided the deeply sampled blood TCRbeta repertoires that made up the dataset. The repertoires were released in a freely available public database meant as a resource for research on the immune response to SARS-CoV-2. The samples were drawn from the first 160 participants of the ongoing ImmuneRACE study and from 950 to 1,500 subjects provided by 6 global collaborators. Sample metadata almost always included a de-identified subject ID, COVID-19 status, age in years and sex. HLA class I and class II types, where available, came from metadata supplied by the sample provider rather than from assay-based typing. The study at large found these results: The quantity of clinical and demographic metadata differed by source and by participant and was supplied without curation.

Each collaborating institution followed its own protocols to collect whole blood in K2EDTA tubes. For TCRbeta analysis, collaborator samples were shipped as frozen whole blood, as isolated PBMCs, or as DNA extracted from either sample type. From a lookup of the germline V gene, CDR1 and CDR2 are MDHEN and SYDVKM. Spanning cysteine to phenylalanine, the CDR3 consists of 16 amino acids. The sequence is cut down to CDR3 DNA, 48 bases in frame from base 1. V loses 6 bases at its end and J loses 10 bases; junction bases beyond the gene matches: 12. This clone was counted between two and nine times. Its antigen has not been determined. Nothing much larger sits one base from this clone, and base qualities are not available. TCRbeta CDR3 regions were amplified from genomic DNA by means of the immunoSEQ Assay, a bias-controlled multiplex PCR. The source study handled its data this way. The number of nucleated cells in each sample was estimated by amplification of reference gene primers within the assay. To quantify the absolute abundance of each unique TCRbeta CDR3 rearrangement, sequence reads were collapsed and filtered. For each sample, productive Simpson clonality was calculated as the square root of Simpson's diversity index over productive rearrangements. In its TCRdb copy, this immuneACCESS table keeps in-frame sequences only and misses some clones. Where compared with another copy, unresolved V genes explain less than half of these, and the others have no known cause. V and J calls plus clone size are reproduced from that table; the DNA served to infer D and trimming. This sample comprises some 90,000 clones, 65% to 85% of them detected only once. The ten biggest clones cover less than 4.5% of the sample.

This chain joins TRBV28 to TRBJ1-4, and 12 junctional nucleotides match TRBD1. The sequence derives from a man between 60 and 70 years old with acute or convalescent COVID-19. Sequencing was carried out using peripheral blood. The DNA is TGTGCCAGCAGAGAAGGGACAGGGGGCATACGAGGAAAACTGTTTTTT. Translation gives CASREGTGGIRGKLFF.